This entry lists 21 T cell receptor beta chains sequenced from one sample in a study of shared clonotypes between healthy human individuals. The repertoire was sequenced with immunoSEQ multiplex PCR; TCRdb's copy has only in-frame clones and lacks some. The profile shows under 1,100,000 clones, about 75% of them singletons. The sample comprised memory CD4+ T cells sorted from blood. Subset given: CD45RA-negative fraction. These receptors originate from a man between 18 and 35 years old in good health.

The rearrangement joins TRBV9 to TRBJ2-5; maybe TRBD2 (5 bases). Trimming shortened V by 4 bases and J by 2 bases, and 6 bases separated the two germline ends. The CDR3 is 12 residues long. Germline CDR1 is SGDLS and CDR2 is YYNGEE. The CDR3 DNA sequence: TGTGCCAGCAGCCGAGGGCAAGAGACCCAGTACTTC. This gives the protein CASSRGQETQYF.

The chain employs TRBV5-4 and TRBJ2-1; D is tentatively TRBD1 or TRBD2 (5 bases each). Germline CDR1 SGHNT, CDR2 YYREEE (reference sequence). The V and J ends lost 3 bases and 6 bases respectively, with 13 bases between them. The CDR3 covers 14 residues. The CDR3 reads CASSSTRDANEQFF. Here the CDR3 DNA reads TGTGCCAGCAGCTCGACCCGGGACGCCAATGAGCAGTTCTTC.

Comments on this clone: Other DNA sequences in the same sample also yield this CDR3. CDR3 coding DNA: TGCGCCAGCAGCTACGGACAGGGTAACACCGGGGAGCTGTTTTTT. Translated, it gives CASSYGQGNTGELFF. This sequence joins TRBV5-1 and TRBJ2-2; 8 bases fit TRBD1. V was clipped by 3 bases and J by 2 bases; unmatched bases: 3. This CDR3 is 15 amino acids long. In germline, CDR1 is SGHRS, CDR2 YFSETQ.

The rearrangement uses TRBV6-6 and TRBJ2-7; D perhaps matches TRBD1 (6 bases). The CDR3 is 14 residues long. Germline values: CDR1 MNHNY, CDR2 SVGAGI (reference sequence). The ends were cut back, 5 bases at V and 9 bases at J, with 20 bases in the middle. CDR3 in amino acids: CASSLDSTSRGQYF. The CDR3 nucleotides read TGTGCCAGCAGTCTGGACTCAACATCCAGGGGGCAGTACTTC.

This clone was seen once. The chain uses TRBV5-1 and TRBJ2-5; 8 bases align to TRBD2. J lost 2 bases, V lost 3 bases, and 9 bases had no gene match. This CDR3 contains 16 residues. The germline V gene encodes CDR1 SGHRS and CDR2 YFSETQ. CDR3 amino acids: CASSSGLALGQETQYF. CDR3 nucleotide sequence: TGCGCCAGCAGCTCTGGACTAGCTCTGGGTCAAGAGACCCAGTACTTC.

This clone has only a few counts. The gene calls are TRBV30 and TRBJ1-6; D remains unclear. The V end lost 3 bases, the J end lost 8 bases, and 14 bases lay between the germline ends. The CDR3 is 14 amino acids. Germline V gives CDR1 GTSNPN, CDR2 SVGIG (reference sequence). In DNA, the CDR3 is TGTGCCTGGAGCAGTCGGGGAGCCCATTCACCCCTCCACTTT. Translating it yields CAWSSRGAHSPLHF.

V usage is TRBV5-1 and J usage is TRBJ2-7, with D perhaps being TRBD1 or TRBD2 (5 bases each). V lost 4 bases and J 2 bases, leaving 13 bases between the germline ends. The length of the CDR3 is 14 residues. The germline V gene encodes CDR1 SGHRS and CDR2 YFSETQ. CDR3 loop: CASSTGDGPYEQYF. The CDR3 DNA sequence: TGCGCCAGCAGCACTGGGGACGGCCCCTACGAGCAGTACTTC.

The chain uses TRBV12-5 and TRBJ1-5; D ambiguous. Trimming pared 4 bases from V and 7 bases from J, leaving 8 bases between. The CDR3 totals 12 residues. Germline V gene data show CDR1 as LGHNT and CDR2 as FRNRAP. The CDR3 bases are TGTGCTAGTGGTTCCCTATTCCAGCCCCAGCATTTT. Protein: CASGSLFQPQHF. The whole variable domain, filled in from reference TRBV12-5 and TRBJ1-5, reads DARVTQTPRHKVTEMGQEVTMRCQPILGHNTVFWYRQTMMQGLELLAYFRNRAPLDDSGMPKDRFSAEMPDATLATLKIQPSEPRDSAVYFCASGSLFQPQHFGDGTRLSIL.

The sample holds one count of this clone. This chain joins TRBV2 and TRBJ1-3; D gene unclear. With 6 bases removed from V and 1 base from J, the gap between germline ends came to 10 bases. The germline CDR1 and CDR2 sequences are SNHLY and FYNNEI. This CDR3 has 14 amino acids. In nucleotides, the CDR3 is TGTGCCAGCAGGGACCGGGCTTCTGGAAACACCATATATTTT. This sequence encodes CASRDRASGNTIYF.

This sequence joins TRBV6-1 and TRBJ1-1; no firm D call. Trimming pared 2 bases from V and 1 base from J, leaving 8 bases between. Looked up from germline, CDR1 is MNHNS and CDR2 is SASEGT. The CDR3 extends over 14 amino acids. CDR3 sequence (DNA): TGTGCCAGCAGTGAATTACGGGGGAACACTGAAGCTTTCTTT. Protein product: CASSELRGNTEAFF.

This clone was observed a handful of times. This chain uses TRBV25-1 with TRBJ2-1; perhaps TRBD2 as D (5 bases). This CDR3 has 13 residues. The germline V gene encodes CDR1 MGHDK and CDR2 SYGVNS. Trimming shortened V by 2 bases and J by 9 bases, and 11 bases separated the two germline ends. As DNA, the CDR3 is TGTGCCAGCAGTGAAAGGACTCGCAGTGAGCAGTTCTTC. Its protein product is CASSERTRSEQFF.

The V call is TRBV18, the J call TRBJ2-5; 7 positions agree with TRBD2. Germline V CDR1 and CDR2: KGHSH, LQKENI. The J segment lost 2 bases and the V segment lost 7 bases, leaving 10 bases of the junction unmatched. The CDR3 totals 15 residues. The DNA of the CDR3 is TGTGCCAGCTTCCAGGCCGCCGGGGGGCAAGAGACCCAGTACTTC. This translates into CASFQAAGGQETQYF.

In DNA, the CDR3 is TGTGCCAGCAGATTTCCCCAGGGAAATAATTCACCCCTCCACTTT. It specifies CASRFPQGNNSPLHF. V usage is TRBV28 and J usage is TRBJ1-6, with a tentative D call TRBD1 (5 bases). This CDR3 has 15 amino acids. Germline CDR1 is MDHEN and CDR2 is SYDVKM. Trimming removed 6 bases from V and 5 bases from J, with 14 bases in between.

This clone showed up just once. The V call is TRBV27, the J call TRBJ2-5; D gene uncertain. With the DNA end fitting TRBJ2-7 better, the J assignment may be wrong. The germline V gene has CDR1 MNHEY and CDR2 SMNVEV (reference sequence). This CDR3 contains 14 residues. CDR3 nucleotides: TGTGCCACTTCGTTAACAGTACTATCCTACGAGCAGTACTTC. Residues: CATSLTVLSYEQYF.

This clone has ten or more counts. The CDR3 DNA follows: TGTGCCACAGAGCCCGGGTTGTCCAACTATGGCTACACCTTC. Encoded protein: CATEPGLSNYGYTF. The chain uses TRBV2 and TRBJ1-2; no clear D gene. This CDR3 spans 14 amino acids. Germline CDR1 and CDR2: SNHLY and FYNNEI. Trimming stripped 10 bases from V and 2 bases from J, with 17 bases between.

This chain connects TRBV30 to TRBJ2-1; D might be TRBD1 (5 bases). CDR1 and CDR2 from the germline V gene are GTSNPN and SVGIG (reference sequence). The CDR3 sequence is 14 residues long. Trimming took 2 bases from V and 0 from J, leaving 8 bases between them. The CDR3 region is CAWSSGFSYNEQFF. The CDR3, as DNA: TGTGCCTGGAGTTCAGGGTTCTCCTACAATGAGCAGTTCTTC.

This clone was observed a few times. Distinct nucleotide sequences in the sample also encode this CDR3. V is TRBV2 and J is TRBJ1-1; D gene ambiguous. V dropped 2 bases and J dropped 0 bases, with 7 bases sitting between them. CDR1 and CDR2 from the germline V gene are SNHLY and FYNNEI. The CDR3 runs 14 residues. CDR3 amino acids: CASSELGLNTEAFF. The CDR3 DNA reads as TGTGCCAGCAGTGAACTGGGCTTGAACACTGAAGCTTTCTTT.

This clone was detected once. This sample also contains other DNA sequences that code for the same CDR3. The chain carries TRBV11-2 and TRBJ2-5, with 8 bases lining up with TRBD1. The germline V gene encodes CDR1 SGHAT and CDR2 FQNNGV. This CDR3 is 14 amino acids long. V gave up 5 bases and J gave up 1 base; unmatched junction bases: 3. CDR3: CASSRTGTQETQYF. DNA for the CDR3: TGTGCCAGCAGCCGGACAGGGACCCAAGAGACCCAGTACTTC.

The rearrangement joins TRBV10-3 to TRBJ1-2, with a tentative D call TRBD1 (5 bases). The CDR3 totals 13 residues. Deletions cut 5 bases from V and 8 bases from J, with 15 bases between. Germline CDR1 ENHRY, CDR2 SYGVKD. The CDR3 sequence: CAISPDSVSGYTF. In nucleotides, the CDR3 is TGTGCCATCAGTCCCGACAGTGTATCCGGCTACACCTTC.

The rearrangement joins TRBV4-3 to TRBJ2-7, with 9 bases fitting TRBD1. Germline V gene sequence: CDR1 LGHNA, CDR2 YSLEER. V trimming: 1 base; J trimming: 5 bases; junction bases outside the gene matches: 21. This CDR3 region has 20 residues. Written as DNA, the CDR3 is TGCGCCAGCAGCCAAGGTGAGTGCTCAAGTGGGGGACAGGGAGGGAACGAGCAGTACTTC. It translates to CASSQGECSSGGQGGNEQYF.

V is TRBV5-1 and J is TRBJ1-1; weak D call: TRBD1 (6 bases). Deletions cut 4 bases from V and 4 bases from J, with 11 bases between. Germline V gene sequence: CDR1 SGHRS, CDR2 YFSETQ. This CDR3 has 13 residues. As DNA, the CDR3 is TGCGCCAGCAGCCCCGGGACAAGCACTGAAGCTTTCTTT. It specifies CASSPGTSTEAFF.